The 12 T cell receptor beta chains in this list originate from one sample, sequenced in a study of CD4+ T cells in melanoma. Clones were sequenced by immunoSEQ multiplex PCR, and TCRdb holds only the in-frame ones, with some missing. The sample lists about 13,000 clones, about 83% seen once, with around 16% in the top ten. Specimen: cells from a culture (not recorded whether cultured in vitro). Receptors originate from a human donor with melanoma.

This chain links TRBV10-3 with TRBJ1-6; the D gene is possibly TRBD1 (6 bases). Germline CDR1 ENHRY, CDR2 SYGVKD. Trimming pared 3 bases from V and 12 bases from J, leaving 15 bases between. CDR3 length: 14 amino acids. CDR3 sequence reads: CAISEAAGERPLHF. CDR3 nucleotide sequence: TGTGCCATCAGTGAAGCGGCAGGGGAGCGACCCCTCCACTTT.

This sequence joins TRBV30 and TRBJ2-3; D is unresolved. This CDR3 has 13 residues. The germline gives CDR1 GTSNPN, CDR2 SVGIG (reference sequence). Trimming left V 2 bases short and J 2 bases short, with 8 bases between. CDR3 DNA sequence: TGTGCCTGGAGTCTAGACATCACAGATACGCAGTATTTT. Its protein product is CAWSLDITDTQYF.

The genes are TRBV27 and TRBJ1-1; the D gene is possibly TRBD1 (5 bases). This CDR3 is built from 16 residues. Germline assignment: CDR1 MNHEY and CDR2 SMNVEV (reference sequence). With 6 bases removed from V and 0 bases from J, the gap between germline ends came to 17 bases. In DNA, the CDR3 is TGTGCCAGCAGACCCCAACTGGGGGGACTGAACACTGAAGCTTTCTTT. Translation: CASRPQLGGLNTEAFF.

V usage is TRBV30 and J usage is TRBJ2-2, with no clear D. V dropped 0 bases and J dropped 8 bases, with 16 bases sitting between them. Looked up from germline, CDR1 is GTSNPN and CDR2 is SVGIG (reference sequence). The CDR3 has 15 amino acids. The chain's CDR3 is CAWSVPGRMGGELFF. CDR3 nucleotides: TGTGCCTGGAGTGTACCCGGACGGATGGGGGGGGAGCTGTTTTTT.

The CDR3 protein is CASSPETPYSNQPQHF. CDR3 coding DNA: TGTGCCAGCAGCCCCGAGACCCCATATAGCAATCAGCCCCAGCATTTT. The chain recombines TRBV7-9 with TRBJ1-5; D gene unclear. Germline assignment: CDR1 SEHNR and CDR2 FQNEAQ (reference sequence). V lost 5 bases to trimming and J lost 0 bases, with 14 bases between them. The CDR3 loop spans 16 amino acids.

The chain joins TRBV5-1 to TRBJ1-1; TRBD1 agrees at 7 bases. Germline loops: CDR1 SGHRS, CDR2 YFSETQ. This CDR3 has 16 residues. V lost 0 bases and J lost 3; bases outside the gene matches: 8. In DNA form, the CDR3 reads TGCGCCAGCAGCTTGGCTGACAGGGTATGGGACACTGAAGCTTTCTTT. Translation: CASSLADRVWDTEAFF.

V is TRBV29-1 and J is TRBJ1-2; 8 positions match TRBD1. The CDR3 totals 11 residues. Germline CDR1 is SQVTM and CDR2 is ANQGSEA. The V and J ends lost 6 bases and 8 bases, in that order; junction bases with no gene match: 5. The CDR3: CSVGQVGGYTF. In nucleotides, the CDR3 is TGCAGCGTGGGACAGGTGGGGGGCTACACCTTC.

Here the CDR3 reads CASSPGVAEYYEQYF. DNA for the CDR3: TGTGCCAGCTCACCGGGGGTGGCGGAGTACTACGAGCAGTACTTC. The chain uses TRBV18 and TRBJ2-7, with D perhaps given as TRBD1 or TRBD2 (5 bases each). The CDR3 totals 15 residues. The V gene's germline CDR1 is KGHSH and CDR2 LQKENI. V was trimmed by 3 bases and J by 3 bases, leaving 15 bases between them.

This sequence joins TRBV5-1 and TRBJ1-1; the D gene is possibly TRBD1 (5 bases). Trimming left V 3 bases short and J 1 base short, with 13 bases between. Germline V gene lookup returns CDR1 SGHRS and CDR2 YFSETQ. The CDR3 consists of 15 residues. CDR3 DNA: TGCGCCAGCAGCTCCCGGGGGGGTTCGAACACTGAAGCTTTCTTT. This gives the protein CASSSRGGSNTEAFF.

This clone was observed once. The gene calls are TRBV5-1 and TRBJ1-1; D possibly corresponds to TRBD1 (6 bases). The CDR3 runs 16 residues. CDR1 is SGHRS, CDR2 YFSETQ, per germline. Trimming shortened V by 3 bases and J by 0 bases, and 15 bases separated the two germline ends. CDR3 coding DNA: TGCGCCAGCAGCTGGACCACCGGGACACTGAACACTGAAGCTTTCTTT. This gives the protein CASSWTTGTLNTEAFF. The entire variable domain, with the rest obtained from reference TRBV5-1 and TRBJ1-1, is as follows: KAGVTQTPRYLIKTRGQQVTLSCSPISGHRSVSWYQQTPGQGLQFLFEYFSETQRNKGNFPGRFSGRQFSNSRSEMNVSTLELGDSALYLCASSWTTGTLNTEAFFGQGTRLTVV.

The chain couples TRBV5-1 to TRBJ2-3; 9 bases fit TRBD2. Trimming took 1 base from V and 2 from J; bases not matched to a gene: 5. CDR1 SGHRS and CDR2 YFSETQ come from the germline V gene. This CDR3 has 16 amino acids. CDR3 DNA: TGCGCCAGCAGCTTGTCTCTAGCGGGGAACACAGATACGCAGTATTTT. Its protein product is CASSLSLAGNTDTQYF.

This clone turned up a few times. This chain joins TRBV7-9 and TRBJ1-1; TRBD1 aligns across 7 bases. V shed 8 bases and J 0 bases; nucleotides not matched to a gene: 6. The CDR3 spans 14 residues. Germline V gives CDR1 SEHNR, CDR2 FQNEAQ (reference sequence). CDR3 region: CASVQGGMNTEAFF. CDR3 DNA sequence: TGTGCCAGCGTTCAGGGGGGCATGAACACTGAAGCTTTCTTT.